These T cell receptor beta chains were read from a single sample in a study of tumor and adjacent non-tumor tissue in lung cancer. TCRdb reanalysed the multiplex PCR reads using MiXCR and keeps one entry per CDR3 protein. The sample lists roughly 49,000 distinct CDR3 sequences; 74% were seen once. The sequencing input was distant non-tumor lung tissue. The receptors shown here come from a woman in her sixties with non-small cell lung cancer. Each CDR3 is given with its conserved first and last residue. A D gene is named only where the DNA matches it firmly. Rows give clone size only sometimes, using once, few, many, or a class for an expanded clone.

TRBJ2-5 | NA | TRBV5-1 | NA | TGCGCCAGCAGCTTGCGGGTCCACCAAGAGACCCAGTACTTC | CASSLRVHQETQYF
TRBJ2-5 | NA | TRBV11-1 | NA | TGTGCCAGCAGCTATAACCCGCAGGGGTCTGCGGGTGGAGAGACCCAGTACTTC | CASSYNPQGSAGGETQYF
TRBJ2-7 | NA | TRBV4-2 | TRBD2 | TGTGCCATCAGCCAAGCTAGCGGGCACTACGAGCAGTACTTC | CAISQASGHYEQYF
TRBJ2-7 | NA | TRBV13 | NA | TGTACCAGCAGCGCGCCCATTGAGTACGAGCAGTACTTC | CTSSAPIEYEQYF
TRBJ1-2 | NA | TRBV11-2 | NA | TGTACCAGCAGCTTAGGTCCGGGAGTCTACACTTTC | CTSSLGPGVYTF
TRBJ2-1 | NA | TRBV28 | NA | TGTGTCAGCAGCCGGACACGGGGATACAATGAGCAGTTCTTC | CVSSRTRGYNEQFF
TRBJ2-4 | NA | TRBV11-1 | TRBD2 | TGTGCCAGCAGCTTAACGGGGGGTGCAAACATTCAGTACTTC | CASSLTGGANIQYF
TRBJ2-3 | large | TRBV12-3/TRBV12-4 | TRBD2 | TGTGCCAGCAGTACGACTAGCGGGGGGCCTACGGATACGCAGTATTTT | CASSTTSGGPTDTQYF
TRBJ2-5 | NA | TRBV28 | NA | TGTGCCAGCAGTTTTGGGCAGGCATGTACCCAGTATTTC | CASSFGQACTQYF
TRBJ2-7 | once | TRBV28 | TRBD2 | TGTGCCAGCAGTTCCGGGACTAGCGCCCCGACGACGCTCTACGAACAGTACTTC | CASSSGTSAPTTLYEQYF
TRBJ2-1 | NA | TRBV14 | NA | TGTGTCAGCAGCCAAGGACTACTTGGTGATCAGTTCTTC | CVSSQGLLGDQFF
TRBJ2-2 | NA | TRBV11-2 | NA | TGTGCCAGCAGTCTGAGAGATACCGGGGAGCTGTTTTTT | CASSLRDTGELFF
TRBJ2-1 | NA | TRBV9 | TRBD2 | TGTGCCAGCAGCGTAGGATCCAGCGGGGGGGCCGCTGAGCAGTTCTTC | CASSVGSSGGAAEQFF
TRBJ1-1 | few | TRBV6-5 | TRBD1 | TGTGTCAACAGTTACTCCCGACAGGGGGGCACTGAAGCTTTCTTT | CVNSYSRQGGTEAFF
TRBJ2-1 | NA | TRBV5-6 | NA | TGTGCCAGCAACTTGCAGGCTCCCAATGAGCAATTCTTC | CASNLQAPNEQFF
TRBJ2-1 | once | TRBV4-2 | NA | TGTGCCAGCAGCCAAGATCCACCCGGGGAGGCCAGGAATGAGCAGTTCTTC | CASSQDPPGEARNEQFF
TRBJ1-5 | NA | TRBV28 | NA | TGTGCCAGCAGGTTTTTTCAGGTGGGTCAGCCCCATCATTTT | CASRFFQVGQPHHF
TRBJ1-1 | medium-sized | TRBV10-2 | TRBD1 | TGCGCCAGCAGTGAGTGGACAGGGGGCTACACTGAAGCTTTCTTT | CASSEWTGGYTEAFF
TRBJ1-1 | NA | TRBV29-1 | NA | TGCAGTGTTGAACCTCAACAGGGTGCAGTTTTCTTT | CSVEPQQGAVFF
TRBJ2-5 | NA | TRBV11-2 | NA | TGTGCCAGTAGTCCACAGGGCGCTAAAGAGACCCAGTACTTC | CASSPQGAKETQYF
TRBJ1-2 | NA | TRBV29-1 | TRBD1 | TGCAGCGGTAGAGGGGGCATCAACGATTACACATTC | CSGRGGINDYTF
TRBJ2-1 | once | TRBV14 | NA | TGTGCCAGCAGCCAAGGACTACTTGATGAGCAGTTCTTT | CASSQGLLDEQFF
TRBJ2-3 | NA | TRBV6-6 | NA | TGTGCCAGCAGATACTCGCGGCTAGGTGGTTCAGATACGCAGTATTTT | CASRYSRLGGSDTQYF
TRBJ2-5 | NA | TRBV11-2 | NA | TGTACCAGCAGTCCACAGGACTGTCAAGAGACCCAGTACTTC | CTSSPQDCQETQYF
TRBJ2-7 | many | TRBV6-6 | NA | TGTGCCAGCACGCCAGGGGGGGCCTACGAGCAGTACTTC | CASTPGGAYEQYF
TRBJ1-5 | NA | TRBV6-1 | NA | TGTGTCAGCAATGAATACGGACGCAATCAGCCCCAGCATTTT | CVSNEYGRNQPQHF
TRBJ1-5 | once | TRBV4-3 | NA | TGCGCCAGCAGCCAAGAAAGGGGCATACGAGGTAGGGCAAAACAACATTTT | CASSQERGIRGRAKQHF
TRBJ2-1 | NA | TRBV6-2/TRBV6-3 | NA | TGTACCAGCAGTCCCGCAGTTTCCTACAATGAGCAGTTCTTC | CTSSPAVSYNEQFF
TRBJ2-4 | NA | TRBV4-3 | NA | TGCGCCAGCAGCTTGGGAACCGGTGAAAGAAACGTTCAGTACTTC | CASSLGTGERNVQYF
TRBJ2-7 | NA | TRBV14 | TRBD1 | TGTGCCAGCAGTCCTACCGGGACAGCCTACGACCAGTACTTC | CASSPTGTAYDQYF
TRBJ2-3 | NA | TRBV11-2 | TRBD2 | TGTGTCTGCAGCTTAAGGAACGGGAGGACAGATACGCAGTATTTT | CVCSLRNGRTDTQYF
TRBJ2-7 | NA | TRBV4-2 | NA | TGTGCCAGCAGTCAAACAACAGGAATCTACAAGCAGTACTTC | CASSQTTGIYKQYF
TRBJ1-4 | NA | TRBV10-3 | NA | TGTGACATCAACAACCTAGGGGAGGAAAAACTGTTTTTT | CDINNLGEEKLFF
TRBJ2-3 | few | TRBV10-3 | TRBD2 | TGTGCCATCAGTGCTAGCGGGGATGAAGATACGCAGTATTTT | CAISASGDEDTQYF
TRBJ1-6 | NA | TRBV6-2/TRBV6-3 | NA | TGTGCCAGCAGTTACACTAGGATTGAAAATTCACCCCTCCACTTT | CASSYTRIENSPLHF
TRBJ1-2 | NA | TRBV5-5 | NA | TGTCCCAGCAGAACCTCGGTCGGGACACACGGCTACACCTTC | CPSRTSVGTHGYTF
TRBJ1-2 | medium-sized | TRBV6-5 | NA | TGTGCCAGCAGTCCTGGGGGTCACTATGGCTACACCTTC | CASSPGGHYGYTF
TRBJ2-7 | NA | TRBV6-2/TRBV6-3 | TRBD1 | TGTGCCGGCAGCGGACAGGGAGGCTACGATCAATACTTC | CAGSGQGGYDQYF
TRBJ1-1 | medium-sized | TRBV6-1 | NA | TGTGCCAGCAGCTACGACAGCCCGAACACTGAAGCTTTCTTT | CASSYDSPNTEAFF
TRBJ2-1 | once | TRBV5-4 | NA | TGTACCAGCAGCTTAGGGCAGGGGTTTGCTGAGCAGTTCTTC | CTSSLGQGFAEQFF
TRBJ1-5 | NA | TRBV20-1 | TRBD1 | TGCAGTGCTTGGGACAGCATTAATCAGCCCCAGCATTTT | CSAWDSINQPQHF
TRBJ1-3 | NA | TRBV7-2 | NA | TGTGCCAGCAGCCCTAATCCAGGGGTGGAAAACACCATATATTTT | CASSPNPGVENTIYF
TRBJ1-4 | NA | TRBV12-3/TRBV12-4 | NA | TGTGCCAGCAGTAGGGAGGACATGGGGTCTGAAAAACTGTTTTTT | CASSREDMGSEKLFF
TRBJ1-1 | once | TRBV4-1 | TRBD1 | TGCCCCAGCAGCCAAGGACAGGGGGCGAAGACTGAAGCATCCTTT | CPSSQGQGAKTEASF
TRBJ2-7 | NA | TRBV6-2/TRBV6-3 | NA | TGTGCCAGCAGAGGACGGGGACCTTACGAGCAGTACTTC | CASRGRGPYEQYF
TRBJ1-2 | many | TRBV30 | TRBD1 | TGTGCCTGGAGACCCGGACAGGGAGGAGGCTACACCTTC | CAWRPGQGGGYTF
TRBJ2-1 | many | TRBV7-8 | TRBD2 | TGTGCCAGCAGCCCCCCAGGGACTAGCGAGCAGTTCTTC | CASSPPGTSEQFF
TRBJ2-7 | NA | TRBV11-2 | NA | TGTGCCAGCATCTTGACTAGCGAGGGGGCCTACTACGAGCAGCACTTC | CASILTSEGAYYEQHF
TRBJ2-5 | many | TRBV5-1 | NA | TGCGCCAGCAGCCCTCTCGGTATGATACAAGAGACCCAGTACTTC | CASSPLGMIQETQYF
TRBJ2-1 | NA | TRBV4-3 | NA | TGCGCCAGCAGCTCCTCCAGGTCGTCCGACAATGAACAGTTCTTC | CASSSSRSSDNEQFF
TRBJ1-2 | NA | TRBV7-2 | NA | TGTGCCAGCAGCTTACAATTTGGGCAGGGAATCAATGGCTACACCTTC | CASSLQFGQGINGYTF
TRBJ2-7 | NA | TRBV4-2 | TRBD2 | TGTGCCAGCAGCTCCGGGACTAGCGGGGGTGGCTGCGTGCAGTACTTC | CASSSGTSGGGCVQYF
TRBJ1-1 | medium-sized | TRBV6-6 | NA | TGTGCCAGCAGTTATCCCCAGAACACTGAAGCTTTCTTT | CASSYPQNTEAFF